This T cell receptor (beta chain) was profiled in a study of identical twins. General study results and limits: Analyses based on zero insertions could be partly confounded by invariant MAIT and iNKT cells.

Germline CDR1 is MNHNS and CDR2 is SASEGT. The CDR3 covers 14 residues. J was trimmed by 2 bases and V by 6 bases; bases with no gene match: 7. From the 5' RACE reads, TCRdb called clonotypes with MiXCR, one entry per CDR3 protein. Seen here are roughly 720,000 distinct CDR3 sequences, 15% to 20% observed once, and the top ten hold around 14%. This clonotype was seen ten or more times. Antigen specificity is unknown. This sample also appeared in a second study, on T cells expressing NK-cell markers.

This sequence originates from a woman aged 18-29 years in good health. The sequencing input was PBMCs. This chain uses TRBV6-1 with TRBJ2-7, with 7 bases lining up with TRBD1. The CDR3 sequence: CASRTGVTPYEQYF. CDR3 in DNA: TGTGCCAGCAGAACAGGGGTCACACCCTACGAGCAGTACTTC.